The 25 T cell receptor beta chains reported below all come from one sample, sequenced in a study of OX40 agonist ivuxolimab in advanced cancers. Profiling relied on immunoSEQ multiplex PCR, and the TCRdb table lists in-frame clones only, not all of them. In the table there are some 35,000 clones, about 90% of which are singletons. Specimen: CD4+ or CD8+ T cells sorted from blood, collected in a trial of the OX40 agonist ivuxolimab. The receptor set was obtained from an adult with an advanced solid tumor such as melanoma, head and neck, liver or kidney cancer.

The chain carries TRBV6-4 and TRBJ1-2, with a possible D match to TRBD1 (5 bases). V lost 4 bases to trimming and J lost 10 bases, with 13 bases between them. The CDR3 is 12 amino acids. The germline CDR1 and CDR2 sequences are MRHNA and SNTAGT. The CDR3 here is CASSAQGGLYTF. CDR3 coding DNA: TGTGCCAGCAGTGCCCAGGGAGGACTCTACACCTTC.

CDR3 coding DNA: TGTGCCAGCAGTTACGGGGGGACGAGCTCCTACGAGCAGTACTTC. Translation: CASSYGGTSSYEQYF. This chain connects TRBV6-5 to TRBJ2-7, with D maybe TRBD2 (6 bases). The CDR3 has 15 residues. CDR1 is MNHEY and CDR2 is SVGAGI in the germline V gene. The V gene lost 2 bases and the J gene lost 0 bases, with 11 bases spanning the gap.

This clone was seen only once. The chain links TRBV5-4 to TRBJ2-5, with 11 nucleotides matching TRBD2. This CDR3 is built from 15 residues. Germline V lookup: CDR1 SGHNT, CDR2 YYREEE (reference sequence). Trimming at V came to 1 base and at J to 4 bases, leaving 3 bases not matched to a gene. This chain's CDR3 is CASSLRLAGSETQYF. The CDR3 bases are TGTGCCAGCAGCTTGCGACTAGCGGGATCAGAGACCCAGTACTTC.

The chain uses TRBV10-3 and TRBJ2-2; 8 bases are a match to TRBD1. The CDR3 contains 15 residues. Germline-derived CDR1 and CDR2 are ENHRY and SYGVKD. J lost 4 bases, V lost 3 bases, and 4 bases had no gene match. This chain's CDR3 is CAISDPTGGTGELFF. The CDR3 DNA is TGTGCCATCAGTGACCCAACAGGGGGCACCGGGGAGCTGTTTTTT.

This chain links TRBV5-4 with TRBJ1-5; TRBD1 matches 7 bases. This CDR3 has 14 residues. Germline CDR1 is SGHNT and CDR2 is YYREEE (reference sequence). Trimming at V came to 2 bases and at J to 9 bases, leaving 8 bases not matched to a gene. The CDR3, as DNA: TGTGCCAGCAGCTTTGAACAGGGGAAGGGGCCCCAGCATTTT. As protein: CASSFEQGKGPQHF.

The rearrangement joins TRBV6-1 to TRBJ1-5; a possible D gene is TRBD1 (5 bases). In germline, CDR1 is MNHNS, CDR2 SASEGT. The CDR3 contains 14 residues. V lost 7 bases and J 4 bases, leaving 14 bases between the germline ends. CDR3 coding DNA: TGTGCCAGCACTTGGGCTGGGGGGAATCAGCCCCAGCATTTT. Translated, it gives CASTWAGGNQPQHF.

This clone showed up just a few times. The DNA of the CDR3 is TGTGCCAGCAGTCGCCAGTGGGACAGGGACTATGGCTACACCTTC. As protein: CASSRQWDRDYGYTF. The J gene is TRBJ1-2, the V gene TRBV14, with 9 bases lining up with TRBD1. With V trimmed by 6 bases and J by 3 bases, 8 bases remained unmatched. Germline V CDR1 and CDR2: SGHDN, FVKESK. The length of the CDR3 is 15 residues.

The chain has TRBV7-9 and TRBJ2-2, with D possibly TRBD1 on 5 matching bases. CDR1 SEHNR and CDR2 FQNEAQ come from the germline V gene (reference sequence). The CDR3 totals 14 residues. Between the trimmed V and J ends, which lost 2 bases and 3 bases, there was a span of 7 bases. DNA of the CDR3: TGTGCCAGCAGCTTACAGGGTGACACCGGGGAGCTGTTTTTT. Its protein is CASSLQGDTGELFF.

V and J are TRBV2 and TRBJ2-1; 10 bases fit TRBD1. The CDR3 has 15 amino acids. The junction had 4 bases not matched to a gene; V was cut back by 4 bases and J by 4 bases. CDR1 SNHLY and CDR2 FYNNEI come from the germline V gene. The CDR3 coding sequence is TGTGCCAGCAGTGTCCGGGACAGGGGATACAATGAGCAGTTCTTC. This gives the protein CASSVRDRGYNEQFF.

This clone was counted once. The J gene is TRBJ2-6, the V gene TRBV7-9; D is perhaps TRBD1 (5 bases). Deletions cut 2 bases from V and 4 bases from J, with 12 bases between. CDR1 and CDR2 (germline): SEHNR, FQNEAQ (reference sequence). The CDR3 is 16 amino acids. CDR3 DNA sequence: TGTGCCAGCAGCTTACCCAGGGATCCCGGGGCCAACGTCCTGACTTTC. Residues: CASSLPRDPGANVLTF.

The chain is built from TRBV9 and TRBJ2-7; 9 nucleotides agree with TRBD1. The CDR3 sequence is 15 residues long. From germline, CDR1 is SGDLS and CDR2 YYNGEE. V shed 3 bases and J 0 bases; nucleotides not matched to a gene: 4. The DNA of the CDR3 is TGTGCCAGCAGCGGAGGACAGGGGCCCTCCTACGAGCAGTACTTC. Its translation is CASSGGQGPSYEQYF.

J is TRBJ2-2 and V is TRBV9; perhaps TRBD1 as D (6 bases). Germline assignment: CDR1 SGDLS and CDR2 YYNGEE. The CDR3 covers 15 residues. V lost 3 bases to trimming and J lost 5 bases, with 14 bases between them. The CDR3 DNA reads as TGTGCCAGCAGCGCACGGACAGAGTCGACCGGGGAGCTGTTTTTT. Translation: CASSARTESTGELFF.

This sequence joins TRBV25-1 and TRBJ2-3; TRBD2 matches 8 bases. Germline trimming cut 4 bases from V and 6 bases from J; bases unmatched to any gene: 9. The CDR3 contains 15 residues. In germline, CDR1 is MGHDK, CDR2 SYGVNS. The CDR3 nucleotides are TGTGCCAGCAGTGCGGTAGCGGGAATTGCGGATACGCAGTATTTT. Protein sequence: CASSAVAGIADTQYF.

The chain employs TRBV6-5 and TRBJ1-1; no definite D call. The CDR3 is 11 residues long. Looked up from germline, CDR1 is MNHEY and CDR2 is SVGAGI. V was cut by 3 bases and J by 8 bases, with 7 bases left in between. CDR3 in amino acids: CASSYGWEAFF. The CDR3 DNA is TGTGCCAGCAGTTATGGGTGGGAAGCTTTCTTT.

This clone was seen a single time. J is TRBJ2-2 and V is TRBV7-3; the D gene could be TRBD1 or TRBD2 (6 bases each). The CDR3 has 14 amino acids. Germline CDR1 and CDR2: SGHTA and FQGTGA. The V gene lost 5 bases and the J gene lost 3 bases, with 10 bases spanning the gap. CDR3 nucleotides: TGTGCCAGCAGCCGAGGGGGGTACACCGGGGAGCTGTTTTTT. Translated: CASSRGGYTGELFF.

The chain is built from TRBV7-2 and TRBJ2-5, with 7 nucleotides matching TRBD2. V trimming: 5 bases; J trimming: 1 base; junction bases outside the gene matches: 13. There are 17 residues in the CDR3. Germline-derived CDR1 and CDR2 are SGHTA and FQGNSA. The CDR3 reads CASSPAGASGIQETQYF. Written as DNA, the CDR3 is TGTGCCAGCAGCCCCGCCGGGGCTAGCGGTATCCAAGAGACCCAGTACTTC.

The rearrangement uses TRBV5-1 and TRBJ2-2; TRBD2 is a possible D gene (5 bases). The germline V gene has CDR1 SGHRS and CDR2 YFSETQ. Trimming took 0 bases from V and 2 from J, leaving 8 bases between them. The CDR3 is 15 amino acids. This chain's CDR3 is CASSLGEGNTGELFF. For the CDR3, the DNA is TGCGCCAGCAGCTTGGGTGAGGGTAACACCGGGGAGCTGTTTTTT.

CDR3 DNA: TGTGCCAGCAGCACACTAGCGGGGGAGCAAGAGACCCAGTACTTC. It specifies CASSTLAGEQETQYF. The genes are TRBV7-3 and TRBJ2-5, with 11 positions matching TRBD2. The CDR3 is 15 amino acids. CDR1 is SGHTA and CDR2 is FQGTGA in the germline V gene. V shed 5 bases, J shed 2 bases, and the junction held 4 bases outside the gene matches.

The CDR3 reads CASSPTGGGYTEAFF. The CDR3 DNA reads TGCGCCAGCAGCCCAACAGGGGGCGGATACACTGAAGCTTTCTTT. The V and J genes are TRBV4-1 and TRBJ1-1; 9 bases line up with TRBD1. Trimming at V came to 4 bases and at J to 3 bases, leaving 6 bases not matched to a gene. CDR3 size: 15 residues. CDR1 and CDR2 (germline): MGHRA, YSYEKL.

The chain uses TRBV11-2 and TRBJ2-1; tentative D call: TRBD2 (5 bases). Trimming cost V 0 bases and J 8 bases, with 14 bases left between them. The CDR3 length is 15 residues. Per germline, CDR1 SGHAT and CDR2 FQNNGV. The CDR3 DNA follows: TGTGCCAGCAGCTTAGATCTGGCGGGCGGCGATGAGCAGTTCTTC. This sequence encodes CASSLDLAGGDEQFF.

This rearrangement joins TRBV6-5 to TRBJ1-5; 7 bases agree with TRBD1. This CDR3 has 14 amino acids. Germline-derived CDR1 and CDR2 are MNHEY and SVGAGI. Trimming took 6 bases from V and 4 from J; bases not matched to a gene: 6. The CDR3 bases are TGTGCCAGCAGCCCAAGACAGGGAAATCAGCCCCAGCATTTT. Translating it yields CASSPRQGNQPQHF.

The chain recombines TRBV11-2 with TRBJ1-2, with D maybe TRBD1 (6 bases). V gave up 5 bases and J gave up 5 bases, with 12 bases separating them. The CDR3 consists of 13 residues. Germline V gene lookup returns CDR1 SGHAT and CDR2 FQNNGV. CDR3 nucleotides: TGTGCCAGCAGCCCCCGGCAGGGGTATGGCTACACCTTC. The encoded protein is CASSPRQGYGYTF.

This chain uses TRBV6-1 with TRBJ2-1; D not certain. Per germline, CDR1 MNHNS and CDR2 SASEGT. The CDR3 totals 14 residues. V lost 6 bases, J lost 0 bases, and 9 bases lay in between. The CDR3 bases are TGTGCCAGCAGAGACCCAAGCTCCTACAATGAGCAGTTCTTC. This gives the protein CASRDPSSYNEQFF.

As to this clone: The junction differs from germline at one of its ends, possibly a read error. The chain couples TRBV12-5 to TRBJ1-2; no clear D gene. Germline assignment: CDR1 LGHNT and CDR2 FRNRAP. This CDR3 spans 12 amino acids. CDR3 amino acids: CASGLGSYVYTF. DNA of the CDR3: TGTGCTAGTGGTTTGGGGAGTTATGTCTACACCTTC.

The CDR3 spells CASSEGPGANEQFF. The CDR3 DNA sequence: TGTGCCAGCAGTGAAGGTCCAGGCGCGAATGAGCAGTTCTTC. The rearrangement links TRBV6-1 to TRBJ2-1; D unresolved. The V end was cut by 1 base, the J end by 7 bases, with 11 bases between. Germline values: CDR1 MNHNS, CDR2 SASEGT. The CDR3 is made up of 14 amino acids.